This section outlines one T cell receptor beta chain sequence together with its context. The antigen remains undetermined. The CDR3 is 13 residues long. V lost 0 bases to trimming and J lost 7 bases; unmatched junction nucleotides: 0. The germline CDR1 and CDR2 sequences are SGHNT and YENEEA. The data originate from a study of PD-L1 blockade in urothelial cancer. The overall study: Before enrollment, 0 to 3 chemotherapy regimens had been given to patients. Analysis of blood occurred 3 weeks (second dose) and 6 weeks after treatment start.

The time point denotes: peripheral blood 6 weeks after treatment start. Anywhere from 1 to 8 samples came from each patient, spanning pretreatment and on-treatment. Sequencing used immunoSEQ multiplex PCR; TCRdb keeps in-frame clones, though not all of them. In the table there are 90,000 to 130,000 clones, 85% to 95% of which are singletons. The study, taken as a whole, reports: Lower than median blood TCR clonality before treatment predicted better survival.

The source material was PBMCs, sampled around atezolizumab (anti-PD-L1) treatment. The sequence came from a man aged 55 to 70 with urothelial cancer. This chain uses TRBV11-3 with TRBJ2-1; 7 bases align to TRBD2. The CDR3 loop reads CASSLEGGNEQFF. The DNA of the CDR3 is TGTGCCAGCAGCTTAGAGGGGGGGAATGAGCAGTTCTTC.